The 28 T cell receptor beta chains reported below all come from one sample, sequenced in a study of blood T cell repertoires in COVID-19. Sequencing used immunoSEQ multiplex PCR; TCRdb keeps in-frame clones, though not all of them. Among about 170,000 clones listed, almost 85% were seen once. What was sequenced was peripheral blood. These receptors came from an elderly woman with COVID-19, enrolled during active disease.

J is TRBJ1-4 and V is TRBV28; D is perhaps TRBD1 (6 bases). The CDR3 runs 14 residues. Germline V gene data show CDR1 as MDHEN and CDR2 as SYDVKM. Deletions cut 7 bases from V and 5 bases from J, with 14 bases between. The CDR3 bases are TGTGCCAGCACCCCCGCTCAGGGGAATGAAAAACTGTTTTTT. Translated, it gives CASTPAQGNEKLFF.

V and J are TRBV18 and TRBJ2-5; weak D call: TRBD1 (6 bases). Between the trimmed V and J ends, which lost 5 bases and 3 bases, there was a span of 7 bases. This CDR3 contains 12 residues. Germline lookup yields CDR1 KGHSH and CDR2 LQKENI. CDR3 nucleotides: TGTGCCAGCTCAGGGGGCGAAGAGACCCAGTACTTC. This gives the protein CASSGGEETQYF.

The chain recombines TRBV7-8 with TRBJ1-2; D is uncertain. The V end was cut by 1 base, the J end by 4 bases, with 7 bases between. The germline V gene encodes CDR1 SGHVS and CDR2 FQNEAQ. The CDR3 is 13 residues long. CDR3 in DNA: TGTGCCAGCAGCTTAGGCGGCACCTATGGCTACACCTTC. This codes for CASSLGGTYGYTF. Supplemented by reference TRBV7-8 and TRBJ1-2, the full variable domain reads GAGVSQSPRYKVAKRGQDVALRCDPISGHVSLFWYQQALGQGPEFLTYFQNEAQLDKSGLPSDRFFAERPEGSVSTLKIQRTQQEDSAVYLCASSLGGTYGYTFGSGTRLTVV.

V usage is TRBV12-3 or TRBV12-4 and J usage is TRBJ1-4, with D tentatively TRBD1 (6 bases). The CDR3 runs to 12 residues. V was pared by 8 bases and J by 3 bases, with 7 bases between. CDR3 residues: CASHRANEKLFF. CDR3 DNA sequence: TGTGCCAGCCACAGGGCTAATGAAAAACTGTTTTTT.

The V and J genes are TRBV2 and TRBJ2-3; TRBD2 matches 16 bases. The CDR3 is made up of 18 amino acids. With V trimmed by 4 bases and J by 1 base, 5 bases remained unmatched. Germline loops: CDR1 SNHLY, CDR2 FYNNEI. In DNA, the CDR3 is TGTGCCAGCAGTGTTCAGGGGACTAGCGGGAGGGGCACAGATACGCAGTATTTT. Amino acid sequence: CASSVQGTSGRGTDTQYF. The variable domain in full, completed from reference TRBV2 and TRBJ2-3, reads EPEVTQTPSHQVTQMGQEVILRCVPISNHLYFYWYRQILGQKVEFLVSFYNNEISEKSEIFDDQFSVERPDGSNFTLKIRSTKLEDSAMYFCASSVQGTSGRGTDTQYFGPGTRLTVL.

V gene TRBV4-3 combines with J gene TRBJ1-3; 7 nucleotides line up with TRBD1. V was pared by 5 bases and J by 4 bases, with 8 bases of the junction left unmatched. This CDR3 contains 15 residues. Germline V gene data show CDR1 as LGHNA and CDR2 as YSLEER. As DNA, the CDR3 is TGCGCCAGCAGCAAATATACAGGGGCAGGAAACACCATATATTTT. Residues: CASSKYTGAGNTIYF.

The chain links TRBV27 to TRBJ1-5; TRBD1 is a possible D gene (5 bases). Trimming pared 6 bases from V and 1 base from J, leaving 7 bases between. The CDR3 has 13 amino acids. CDR1 is MNHEY and CDR2 is SMNVEV in the germline V gene (reference sequence). The DNA of the CDR3 is TGTGCCAGCAGCAGGGTCAGCAATCAGCCCCAGCATTTT. Translated, it gives CASSRVSNQPQHF.

This chain's CDR3 is CASSQLRGRGTGELFF. In nucleotides, the CDR3 is TGTGCCAGCAGCCAATTGAGGGGGCGCGGCACCGGGGAGCTGTTTTTT. V usage is TRBV3-1 (or the pseudogene TRBV3-2) and J usage is TRBJ2-2; TRBD1 matches at 7 bases. Germline lookup yields CDR1 LGHDT and CDR2 YNNKEL (reference sequence). This CDR3 comprises 16 residues. J was trimmed by 4 bases and V by 2 bases; bases with no gene match: 7.

J is TRBJ2-7 and V is TRBV5-4; 8 bases fit TRBD1. The V segment lost 1 base and the J segment 3 bases; nucleotides outside the gene matches: 3. CDR1 and CDR2 from the germline V gene are SGHNT and YYREEE (reference sequence). The CDR3 totals 14 residues. Written as DNA, the CDR3 is TGTGCCAGCAGCTTGCCGGGACAGGACTACGAGCAGTACTTC. Translating it yields CASSLPGQDYEQYF.

The chain combines TRBV4-1 with TRBJ2-2; D possibly corresponds to TRBD1 (5 bases). This CDR3 has 17 amino acids. V gave up 3 bases and J gave up 1 base, with 15 bases separating them. Germline values: CDR1 MGHRA, CDR2 YSYEKL. CDR3 amino acids: CASSHPLQGLNTGELFF. The CDR3 DNA follows: TGCGCCAGCAGCCATCCCCTCCAGGGCCTGAACACCGGGGAGCTGTTTTTT.

The gene calls are TRBV9 and TRBJ2-1; TRBD2 aligns across 7 bases. J lost 9 bases, V lost 4 bases, and 10 bases had no gene match. CDR1 SGDLS and CDR2 YYNGEE come from the germline V gene. This CDR3 has 14 residues. The DNA of the CDR3 is TGTGCCAGCAGCCTGAGAGCGGGATCGTTTGAGCAGTTCTTC. Translated: CASSLRAGSFEQFF.

V gene TRBV28 combines with J gene TRBJ1-1; 8 bases are shared with TRBD1. Trimming cost V 2 bases and J 2 bases; bases outside gene matches: 13. Germline V gene lookup returns CDR1 MDHEN and CDR2 SYDVKM. CDR3 length: 18 residues. The CDR3 here is CASSLASTRTGINTEAFF. The CDR3 DNA sequence: TGTGCCAGCAGTTTAGCGTCCACTAGGACAGGGATAAACACTGAAGCTTTCTTT.

This chain uses TRBV5-1 with TRBJ2-4; 7 nucleotides align to TRBD1. Trimming at V came to 0 bases and at J to 4 bases, leaving 7 bases not matched to a gene. The length of the CDR3 is 16 residues. Germline V gives CDR1 SGHRS, CDR2 YFSETQ. The CDR3 bases are TGCGCCAGCAGCTTGGAAGGAGACAGGGTGAAAAACATTCAGTACTTC. Protein: CASSLEGDRVKNIQYF. The full variable domain, completed using reference TRBV5-1 and TRBJ2-4, is KAGVTQTPRYLIKTRGQQVTLSCSPISGHRSVSWYQQTPGQGLQFLFEYFSETQRNKGNFPGRFSGRQFSNSRSEMNVSTLELGDSALYLCASSLEGDRVKNIQYFGAGTRLSVL.

This sequence joins TRBV5-1 and TRBJ2-5, with a tentative D call TRBD1 (5 bases). The CDR3 consists of 14 residues. The V gene's germline CDR1 is SGHRS and CDR2 YFSETQ. The V gene lost 0 bases and the J gene lost 5 bases, with 11 bases spanning the gap. The CDR3 DNA follows: TGCGCCAGCAGCTTGGAGGGGCCCGGGGAGACCCAGTACTTC. Residues: CASSLEGPGETQYF.

The CDR3 region is CASSQRSQGTNYGYTF. As DNA, the CDR3 is TGCGCCAGCAGCCAAAGATCTCAGGGGACTAACTATGGCTACACCTTC. The rearrangement uses TRBV4-1 and TRBJ1-2; D may be TRBD1 (6 bases). The CDR3 has 16 residues. V was trimmed by 2 bases and J by 0 bases, leaving 13 bases between them. Looked up from germline, CDR1 is MGHRA and CDR2 is YSYEKL.

Concerning this clone: A much larger clone lies one base from this, so it may be a read error. The sample carries other DNA sequences with the same CDR3. The chain carries TRBV7-9 and TRBJ2-1; D is perhaps TRBD2 (5 bases). Germline assignment: CDR1 SEHNR and CDR2 FQNEAQ (reference sequence). Between the trimmed V and J ends, which lost 3 bases and 0 bases, there was a span of 9 bases. CDR3 size: 15 residues. Here the CDR3 DNA reads TGTGCCAGCAGCTTCCGGGGAAGCTCCTACAATGAGCAGTTCTTC. This gives the protein CASSFRGSSYNEQFF.

The chain combines TRBV19 with TRBJ2-7, with 7 bases lining up with TRBD1. The CDR3 extends over 15 amino acids. The V gene's germline CDR1 is LNHDA and CDR2 SQIVND (reference sequence). The ends lost 1 base at V and 2 bases at J; junction bases unmatched: 5. CDR3 sequence reads: CASSIARTGPYEQYF. CDR3 DNA sequence: TGTGCCAGTAGTATAGCCCGGACAGGCCCCTACGAGCAGTACTTC.

This chain uses TRBV19 with TRBJ1-5; 7 bases agree with TRBD1. V lost 1 base to trimming and J lost 6 bases; unmatched junction nucleotides: 6. The CDR3 sequence is 15 residues long. Germline CDR1 reads LNHDA; CDR2 reads SQIVND (reference sequence). The CDR3: CASSIGGGAGQPQHF. Written as DNA, the CDR3 is TGTGCCAGTAGTATAGGAGGGGGCGCGGGTCAGCCCCAGCATTTT.

The V and J genes are TRBV10-3 and TRBJ2-5, with 8 bases that match TRBD2. The germline gives CDR1 ENHRY, CDR2 SYGVKD. V lost 2 bases to trimming and J lost 4 bases; unmatched junction nucleotides: 3. The CDR3 has 14 residues. In DNA, the CDR3 is TGTGCCATCAGTGAGGGACTAGCCACAGAGACCCAGTACTTC. This codes for CAISEGLATETQYF.

This clone was detected only once. The chain carries TRBV6-2 or TRBV6-3 and TRBJ1-1; D remains unclear. The CDR3 runs to 13 residues. Per the germline V gene, CDR1 is MNHEY and CDR2 is SVGEGT. V lost 4 bases, J lost 3 bases, and 9 bases lay in between. CDR3 in amino acids: CASSFRSDTEAFF. Written as DNA, the CDR3 is TGTGCCAGCAGTTTCCGATCGGACACTGAAGCTTTCTTT.

The chain links TRBV27 to TRBJ1-1; 8 bases map to TRBD1. Germline loops: CDR1 MNHEY, CDR2 SMNVEV (reference sequence). V gave up 4 bases and J gave up 4 bases; unmatched junction bases: 5. This CDR3 spans 14 amino acids. CDR3 protein: CASSWQGAFTEAFF. The CDR3 DNA reads TGTGCCAGCAGTTGGCAGGGGGCCTTCACTGAAGCTTTCTTT.

The rearrangement links TRBV28 to TRBJ1-5; 8 positions agree with TRBD1. The V and J ends lost 5 bases and 6 bases, in that order; junction bases with no gene match: 9. Germline-derived CDR1 and CDR2 are MDHEN and SYDVKM. The CDR3 extends over 15 amino acids. CDR3 bases: TGTGCCAGCAGTCACGGGGACAGGCACCGTCAGCCCCAGCATTTT. It yields the protein CASSHGDRHRQPQHF. Complete variable domain (other parts from reference TRBV28 and TRBJ1-5): DVKVTQSSRYLVKRTGEKVFLECVQDMDHENMFWYRQDPGLGLRLIYFSYDVKMKEKGDIPEGYSVSREKKERFSLILESASTNQTSMYLCASSHGDRHRQPQHFGDGTRLSIL.

The chain carries TRBV4-1 and TRBJ2-1; TRBD2 agrees at 7 bases. Germline lookup yields CDR1 MGHRA and CDR2 YSYEKL. The ends lost 1 base at V and 8 bases at J; junction bases unmatched: 11. This CDR3 region has 16 residues. In DNA, the CDR3 is TGCGCCAGCAGCCAAGTGCCCAGCGGGGCACCATATGAGCAGTTCTTC. Its translation is CASSQVPSGAPYEQFF.

The rearrangement joins TRBV12-5 to TRBJ2-5; 8 bases agree with TRBD1. CDR1 LGHNT and CDR2 FRNRAP come from the germline V gene. After removal of 0 bases from V and 0 bases from J, the junction contained 6 bases not matched to a gene. CDR3 size: 17 residues. The CDR3 coding sequence is TGTGCTAGTGGTTTGGTAAGGAGACAGGGGTACCAAGAGACCCAGTACTTC. Translating it yields CASGLVRRQGYQETQYF.

This rearrangement joins TRBV28 to TRBJ2-1; D remains ambiguous. The CDR3 has 16 amino acids. V dropped 6 bases and J dropped 6 bases, with 21 bases sitting between them. Germline V gives CDR1 MDHEN, CDR2 SYDVKM. The CDR3, as DNA: TGTGCCAGCAGCCCAATCGGTGCCCCCCGGAGCAATGAGCAGTTCTTC. Its protein product is CASSPIGAPRSNEQFF.

V gene TRBV7-3 combines with J gene TRBJ2-3, with D uncertain. V shed 5 bases and J shed 6 bases, with 15 bases lying between them. In germline, CDR1 is SGHTA, CDR2 FQGTGA. This CDR3 has 14 residues. The DNA of the CDR3 is TGTGCCAGCAGCCCCCCCGGATTGGAGGATACGCAGTATTTT. Translation: CASSPPGLEDTQYF.

This clone turned up a few times. The chain has TRBV7-2 and TRBJ1-6, with TRBD1 matching over 7 bases. This CDR3 is 16 amino acids long. The germline V gene encodes CDR1 SGHTA and CDR2 FQGNSA. V lost 5 bases to trimming and J lost 0 bases; unmatched junction nucleotides: 4. DNA for the CDR3: TGTGCCAGCAGCAGACGGGACAGCTCCTATAATTCACCCCTCCACTTT. Translating it yields CASSRRDSSYNSPLHF.

J is TRBJ2-1 and V is TRBV3-1 (or the pseudogene TRBV3-2); 10 bases are shared with TRBD2. The V segment lost 5 bases and the J segment 14 bases; nucleotides outside the gene matches: 12. This CDR3 has 14 amino acids. Germline assignment: CDR1 LGHDT and CDR2 YNNKEL (reference sequence). The CDR3 DNA follows: TGTGCCAGCAGCAGGACTAGCGGCCCACCCGAGGAGTTCTTC. Translating it yields CASSRTSGPPEEFF.